The table lists the clone carrying this T cell receptor (beta chain) with a few counts. The data were obtained in a study of blood T cell repertoires in COVID-19. Overall study: Donors in the United States, Italy and Spain gave samples during acute or convalescent COVID-19. Nucleic acid was either cDNA or gDNA, and it came from T cells, B-cell-depleted T cells, or PBMCs.

Authors' processing steps: Nucleated cell number was recorded as an estimate derived from reference gene primer amplification. TCRdb's copy holds only in-frame clones and misses some; the assay was immunoSEQ multiplex PCR. For V, J and clone size, that table is used; D and trimming come from the DNA. The sample contains about 170,000 clones, roughly 80% of which appear only once. The germline V gene has CDR1 SGHRS and CDR2 YFSETQ. The CDR3 runs 15 residues. Trimming removed 2 bases from V and 3 bases from J, with 14 bases in between. The receptor comes from a man aged 65 to 79 with acute or convalescent COVID-19. The chain employs TRBV5-1 and TRBJ1-1, with D possibly matching TRBD1 (6 bases). The specimen was peripheral blood. In DNA, the CDR3 is TGCGCCAGCAGCTTTCATCGGGGGGCAGACACTGAAGCTTTCTTT. Its translation is CASSFHRGADTEAFF.